The source of this TCR beta chain is a study of blood T cell repertoires in COVID-19 (dated by TCRdb to about 2020). In terms of the full investigation: The collaborator samples originated in the United States, Italy and Spain and spanned the acute and convalescent phases of COVID-19. A freely available public database, intended as a resource for researchers studying the immune response to SARS-CoV-2, is where the repertoires were released. Subjects who had been exposed to COVID-19, were actively infected with it, or had recovered from it provided the deeply sampled blood TCRbeta repertoires that made up the dataset. The prospective study material was composed of cDNA or gDNA derived from T cells, B-cell-depleted T cells, or PBMCs. Samples came from the ongoing ImmuneRACE study (first 160 participants) plus 1,254 subjects from 6 global collaborators. Where available, HLA class I and class II types were taken from metadata supplied by the sample provider and were not determined by assay-based typing. A de-identified subject ID, COVID-19 status, age in years and sex were almost always included in the sample metadata. The paper's findings and limits, for the study overall: The amount of clinical and demographic metadata varied by source and participant and was provided uncurated.

TCRbeta CDR3 regions were amplified from genomic DNA using the immunoSEQ Assay, a bias-controlled multiplex PCR. In the paper's pipeline: The number of nucleated cells in each sample was estimated by amplification of reference gene primers within the assay. To quantify the absolute abundance of each unique TCRbeta CDR3 rearrangement, sequence reads were collapsed and filtered. For each sample, productive Simpson clonality was calculated as the square root of Simpson's diversity index over productive rearrangements. TCRdb stores this immuneACCESS table with in-frame sequences only. Part of the clones is absent; in the studies checked, under half of the shortfall reflects unresolved V genes, and no reason is known for the rest. V, J and clone size are taken as reported in that table, and D and trimming were inferred from the DNA itself. For this sample the table gives about 150,000 clones, of which roughly 80% were detected only once. The ten largest account for less than 30% of the sample.

For CDR1 and CDR2, the germline V gene (reference sequence) lists LNHNV and YYDKDF. The CDR3 numbers 14 residues from cysteine through phenylalanine. The entry retains the CDR3 DNA only, 42 bases that are in frame from base 1. Germline trimming: 4 bases from V, 7 bases from J; junction bases outside gene matches: 4. To note about this clone: The target of this receptor is not known. Base qualities are not at hand, and no much larger clone is one base apart.

Collaborating institutions collected whole blood in K2EDTA tubes following their own protocols. For TCRbeta analysis, collaborator samples were shipped as frozen whole blood, as isolated PBMCs, or as DNA extracted from either sample type. The chain joins TRBV15 to TRBJ2-3, and 11 bases in between align with TRBD1. The sequence was obtained from a woman aged 55-75 years with acute or convalescent COVID-19. What was sequenced was peripheral blood. The CDR3 loop reads CATSTRDRGNTQYF. The DNA is as follows: TGTGCCACCAGCACCAGGGACAGGGGGAATACGCAGTATTTT.